The 7 T cell receptor beta chains below were found in one sample sequenced in a study of cytomegalovirus exposure and HLA in healthy donors. PCR employed 60 Vbeta and 13 Jbeta primers. The repertoire was sequenced with immunoSEQ multiplex PCR; TCRdb's copy has only in-frame clones and lacks some. The data show approximately 150,000 clones, over 65% seen once. The sequencing input was PBMCs. The receptor set was obtained from a middle-aged woman in good health and CMV-seropositive.

V usage is TRBV4-3 and J usage is TRBJ1-3; no reliable D call. The CDR3 totals 14 residues. Germline lookup yields CDR1 LGHNA and CDR2 YSLEER. Trimming cost V 0 bases and J 4 bases, with 7 bases left between them. The CDR3 region is CASSQDGPGNTIYF. Here the CDR3 DNA reads TGCGCCAGCAGCCAAGATGGGCCCGGAAACACCATATATTTT.

The chain combines TRBV28 with TRBJ2-7; 8 bases fit TRBD1. Looked up from germline, CDR1 is MDHEN and CDR2 is SYDVKM. This CDR3 spans 15 amino acids. With 7 bases clipped from V and 3 bases from J, the junction kept 11 bases outside the gene matches. The CDR3 nucleotides are TGTGCCAGCATCCCTGAATGGACAGGGCGCTACGAGCAGTACTTC. It codes for CASIPEWTGRYEQYF.

The genes are TRBV5-1 and TRBJ2-4, with D maybe TRBD2 (6 bases). Germline V CDR1 and CDR2: SGHRS, YFSETQ. V lost 4 bases and J lost 5, with 16 bases in between. This CDR3 comprises 15 residues. The CDR3 bases are TGCGCCAGCAGCCCGGGCGGGATTCGGCAAAACATTCAGTACTTC. This translates into CASSPGGIRQNIQYF.

As concerns this clone: Relative to the germline gene, one junction end is altered; a read error may explain this. CDR3 protein: CASSYSILFNYGYPF. The DNA of the CDR3 is TGTGCCAGCAGTTACTCGATTCTCTTTAACTATGGCTACCCCTTC. The chain is built from TRBV6-5 and TRBJ1-2; D gene ambiguous. The CDR3 extends over 15 amino acids. The germline V gene encodes CDR1 MNHEY and CDR2 SVGAGI.

This chain links TRBV28 with TRBJ1-4; 10 bases match TRBD1. CDR3 length equals 16 residues. Germline V lookup: CDR1 MDHEN, CDR2 SYDVKM. The J segment lost 2 bases and the V segment lost 1 base, leaving 1 base of the junction unmatched. The CDR3 region is CASSLSGQGTNEKLFF. Written as DNA, the CDR3 is TGTGCCAGCAGTTTATCGGGACAGGGGACTAATGAAAAACTGTTTTTT.

The count of this clone is one. The junction shows a germline mismatch at one end, possibly a read error. The genes are TRBV4-3 and TRBJ1-2; 7 nucleotides line up with TRBD1. From germline, CDR1 is LGHNA and CDR2 YSLEER. The CDR3 covers 16 residues. CDR3 in DNA: TGCGCCAGCAGCCAAGAGACAGGGCGACTCCGGGGTGGCTACGCCTTC. Its translation is CASSQETGRLRGGYAF.

This clone was recorded a few times. This chain links TRBV28 with TRBJ1-4; D remains ambiguous. Germline CDR1 MDHEN, CDR2 SYDVKM. Trimming cost V 6 bases and J 10 bases, with 12 bases left between them. CDR3 length: 12 amino acids. CDR3 sequence (DNA): TGTGCCAGCAGATATTCCCCGGGAAAACTGTTTTTT. Its translation is CASRYSPGKLFF.